This T cell receptor beta chain was found in a study of graft-versus-host responses after intestinal transplantation. On this clone itself: The antigen is unknown.

The CDR3 contains 15 residues. With 6 bases clipped from V and 4 bases from J, the junction kept 8 bases outside the gene matches. CDR1 SGDLS and CDR2 YYNGEE come from the germline V gene. Here immunoSEQ multiplex PCR was the method, and the copy in TCRdb shows in-frame clones only, minus some. The sample holds 86,000 or so clones; 75% to 95% are singletons and the top ten take around 6%. V and J are TRBV9 and TRBJ2-2, with 8 bases that match TRBD2. This sequence was found in a human donor who received an intestinal transplant. The specimen comprised unstimulated CD8+ T cells sorted from spleen or lymph node cells, sampled before intestinal transplant. The DNA of the CDR3 is TGTGCCAGCACCCCGGGGGGGGGAAGCACCGGGGAGCTGTTTTTT. Translating it yields CASTPGGGSTGELFF.